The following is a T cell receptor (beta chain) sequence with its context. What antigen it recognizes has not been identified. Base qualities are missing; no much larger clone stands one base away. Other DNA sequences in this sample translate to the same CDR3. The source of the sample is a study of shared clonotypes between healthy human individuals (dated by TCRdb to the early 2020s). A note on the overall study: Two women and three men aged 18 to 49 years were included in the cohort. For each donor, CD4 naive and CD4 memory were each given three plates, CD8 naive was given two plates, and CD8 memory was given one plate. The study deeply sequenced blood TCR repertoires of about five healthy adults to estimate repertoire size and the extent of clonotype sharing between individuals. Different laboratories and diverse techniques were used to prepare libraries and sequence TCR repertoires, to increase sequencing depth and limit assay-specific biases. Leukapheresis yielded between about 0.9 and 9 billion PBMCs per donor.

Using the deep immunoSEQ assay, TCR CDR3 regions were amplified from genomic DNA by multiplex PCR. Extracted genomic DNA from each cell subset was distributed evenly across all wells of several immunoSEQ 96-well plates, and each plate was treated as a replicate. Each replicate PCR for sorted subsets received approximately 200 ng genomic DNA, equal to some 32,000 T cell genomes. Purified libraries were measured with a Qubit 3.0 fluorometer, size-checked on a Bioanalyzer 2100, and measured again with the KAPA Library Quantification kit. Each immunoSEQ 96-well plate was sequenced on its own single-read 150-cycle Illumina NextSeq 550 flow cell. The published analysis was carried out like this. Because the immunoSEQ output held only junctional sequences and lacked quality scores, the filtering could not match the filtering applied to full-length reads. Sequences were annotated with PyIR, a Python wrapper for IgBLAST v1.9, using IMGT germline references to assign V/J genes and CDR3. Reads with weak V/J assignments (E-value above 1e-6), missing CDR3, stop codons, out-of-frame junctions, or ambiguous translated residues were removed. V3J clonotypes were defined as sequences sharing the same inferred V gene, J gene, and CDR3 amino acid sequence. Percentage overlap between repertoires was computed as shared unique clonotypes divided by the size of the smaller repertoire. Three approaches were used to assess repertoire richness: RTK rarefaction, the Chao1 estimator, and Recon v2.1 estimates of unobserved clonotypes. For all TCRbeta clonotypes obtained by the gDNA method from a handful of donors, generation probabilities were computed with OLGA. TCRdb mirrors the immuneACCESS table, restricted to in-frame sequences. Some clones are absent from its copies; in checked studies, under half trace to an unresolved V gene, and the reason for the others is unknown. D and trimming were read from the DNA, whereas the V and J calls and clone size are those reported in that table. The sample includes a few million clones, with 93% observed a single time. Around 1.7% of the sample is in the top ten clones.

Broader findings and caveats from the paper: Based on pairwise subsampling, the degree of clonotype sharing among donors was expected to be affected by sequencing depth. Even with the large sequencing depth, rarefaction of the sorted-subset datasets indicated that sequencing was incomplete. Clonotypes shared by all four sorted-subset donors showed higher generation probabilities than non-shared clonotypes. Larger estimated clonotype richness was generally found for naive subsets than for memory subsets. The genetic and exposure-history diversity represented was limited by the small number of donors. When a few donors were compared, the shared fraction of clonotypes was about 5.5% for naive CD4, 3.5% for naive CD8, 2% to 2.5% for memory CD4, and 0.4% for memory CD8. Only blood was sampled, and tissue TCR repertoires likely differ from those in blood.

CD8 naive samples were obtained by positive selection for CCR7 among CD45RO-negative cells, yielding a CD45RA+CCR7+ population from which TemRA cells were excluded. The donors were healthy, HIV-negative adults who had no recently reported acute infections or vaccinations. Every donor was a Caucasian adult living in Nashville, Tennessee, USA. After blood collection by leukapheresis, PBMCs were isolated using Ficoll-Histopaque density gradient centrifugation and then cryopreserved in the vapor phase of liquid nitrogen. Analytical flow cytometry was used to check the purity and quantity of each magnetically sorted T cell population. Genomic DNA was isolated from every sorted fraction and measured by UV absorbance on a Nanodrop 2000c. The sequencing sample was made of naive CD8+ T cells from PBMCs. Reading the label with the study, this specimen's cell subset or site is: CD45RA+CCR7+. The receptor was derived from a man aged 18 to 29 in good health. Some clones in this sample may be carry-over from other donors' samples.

The CDR3 loop reads CASSPGGDSSYEQYF. The nucleotides are TGTGCCAGCAGCCCGGGAGGGGACAGCTCCTACGAGCAGTACTTC. In this chain, TRBV7-2 is recombined with TRBJ2-7, and the D gene may be TRBD2, 8 bases matching. The CDR3, cysteine through phenylalanine, is 15 amino acids long. Only CDR3 DNA remains: 45 bases, in frame from the first base. V was cut back by 5 bases and J by 0 bases, leaving a gap of 14 bases between them. CDR1 is given as SGHTA and CDR2 as FQGNSA, both from the germline V gene.